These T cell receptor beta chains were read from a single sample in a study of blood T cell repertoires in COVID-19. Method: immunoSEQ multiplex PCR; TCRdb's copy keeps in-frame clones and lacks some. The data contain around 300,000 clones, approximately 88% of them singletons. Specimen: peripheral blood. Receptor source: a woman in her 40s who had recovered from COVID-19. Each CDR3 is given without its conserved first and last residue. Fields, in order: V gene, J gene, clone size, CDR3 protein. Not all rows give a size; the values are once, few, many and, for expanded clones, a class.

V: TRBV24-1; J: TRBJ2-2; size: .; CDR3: ATSSLPGVKGTGELF
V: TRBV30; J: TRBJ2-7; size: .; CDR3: AWSRDRIYEQY
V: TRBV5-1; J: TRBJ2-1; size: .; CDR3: ASTTAGTGYNEQF
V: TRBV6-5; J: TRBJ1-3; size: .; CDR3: ASSYAPQSGNTIY
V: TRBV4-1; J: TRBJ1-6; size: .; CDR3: ASSPSTGDSYNSPLH
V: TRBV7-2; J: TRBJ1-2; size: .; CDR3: ASSPSQVYGYT
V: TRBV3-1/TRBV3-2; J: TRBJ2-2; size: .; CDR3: ASSPVGGTGELF
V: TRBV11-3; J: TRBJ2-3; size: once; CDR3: ASSLGAPSTDTQY
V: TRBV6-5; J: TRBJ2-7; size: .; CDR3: ASSYSGLAGSYEQY
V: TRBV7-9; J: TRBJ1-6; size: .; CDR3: ASSLGQGDSPLH
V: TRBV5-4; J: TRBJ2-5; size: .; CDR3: ASSWSGLAAETQY
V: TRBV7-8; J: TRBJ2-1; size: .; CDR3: ASSLSGSSYNEQF
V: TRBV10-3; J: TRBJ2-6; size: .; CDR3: AIRELTGTGAGANVLT
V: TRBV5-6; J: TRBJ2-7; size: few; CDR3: ASSLSGSWYEQY
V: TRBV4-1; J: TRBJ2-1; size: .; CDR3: ASSPPPGPYNEQF
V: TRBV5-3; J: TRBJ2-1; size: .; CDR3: ARSLEGLAGVYNEQF
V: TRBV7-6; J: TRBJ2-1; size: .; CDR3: ASRDGQTVYNEQF
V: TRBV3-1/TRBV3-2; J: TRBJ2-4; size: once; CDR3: ASSPTGSKNIQY
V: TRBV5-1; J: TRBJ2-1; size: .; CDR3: ASSSSGNREQF
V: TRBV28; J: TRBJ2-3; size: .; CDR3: ASRSLAGVTDTQY
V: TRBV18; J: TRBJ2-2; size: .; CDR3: ASSGLAGVAGTGELF
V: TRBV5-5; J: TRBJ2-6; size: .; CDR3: ASSLWTSGANVLT
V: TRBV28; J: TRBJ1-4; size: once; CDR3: ASSGTGQPEKLF
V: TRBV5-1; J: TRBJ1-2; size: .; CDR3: ASSVATGGDGYT
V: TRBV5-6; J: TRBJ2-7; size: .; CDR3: ASSDSSYEQY
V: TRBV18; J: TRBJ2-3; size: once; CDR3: ASSPPGQSTDTQY
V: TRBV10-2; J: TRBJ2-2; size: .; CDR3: ASSLQDTGELF
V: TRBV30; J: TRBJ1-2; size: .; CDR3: AWSMWEDGYT
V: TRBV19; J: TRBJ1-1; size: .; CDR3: ASMATALGSHMNTEAF
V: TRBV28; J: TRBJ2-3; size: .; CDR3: ASTPRAPMGDTQY
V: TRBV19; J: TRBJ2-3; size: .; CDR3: ASNSGELSTDTQY
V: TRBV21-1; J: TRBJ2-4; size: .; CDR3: ASTAGIWGSGRPKNIQY
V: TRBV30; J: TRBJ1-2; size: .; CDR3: AYGTPSTNYGYT
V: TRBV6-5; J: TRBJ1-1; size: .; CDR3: ASRGWEGTEAF
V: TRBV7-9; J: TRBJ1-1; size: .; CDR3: ASSSTGGVTEAF
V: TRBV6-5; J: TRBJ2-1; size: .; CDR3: ASSYSASGPGDEQF
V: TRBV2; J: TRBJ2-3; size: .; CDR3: ASSETAGGRPLTDTQY
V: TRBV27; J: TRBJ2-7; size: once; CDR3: ASRPGHFPYEQY
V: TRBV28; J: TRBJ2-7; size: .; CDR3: ASRERGGSYEQY
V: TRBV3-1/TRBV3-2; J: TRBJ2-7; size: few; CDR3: ASSQAHGLAGANSYEQY
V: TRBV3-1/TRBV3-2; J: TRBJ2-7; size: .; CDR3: ASSQGPAGVYEQY
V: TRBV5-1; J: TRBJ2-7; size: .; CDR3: ASSWSGRGSYEQY
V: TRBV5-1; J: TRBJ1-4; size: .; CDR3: ASSTGTFATNEKLF
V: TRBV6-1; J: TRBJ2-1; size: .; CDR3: ASSVERGAPRPYNEQF
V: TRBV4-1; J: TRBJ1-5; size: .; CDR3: ASSQDPVGGTVNQPQH
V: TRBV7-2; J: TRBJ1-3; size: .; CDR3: ASSTDSSSGNTIY
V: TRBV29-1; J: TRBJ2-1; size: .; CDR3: SGEGLGYDAYNEQF
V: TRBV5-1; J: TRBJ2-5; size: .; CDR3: ASSTDRTQETQY
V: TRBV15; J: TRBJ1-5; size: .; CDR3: ATSRDQSGSNQPQH
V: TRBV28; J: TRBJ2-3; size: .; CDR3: ASSGGSGSIVDTQY
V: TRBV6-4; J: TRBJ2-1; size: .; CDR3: ASRTESSYNEQF
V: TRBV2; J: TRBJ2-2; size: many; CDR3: AGGQANTGELF
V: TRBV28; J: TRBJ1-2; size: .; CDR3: ASSFPSTGVYGYT
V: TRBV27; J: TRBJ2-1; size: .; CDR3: ASSLRRERYNEQF
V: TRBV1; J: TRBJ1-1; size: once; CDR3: TSSHGRIWTEAF